This T cell receptor beta chain was observed in a study of blood T cell repertoires in COVID-19 (dated by TCRdb to 2019 to 2021). Study-level background: Collaborator samples came from the United States, Italy and Spain and covered acute and convalescent phases of COVID-19. Where available, HLA class I and class II types were taken from metadata supplied by the sample provider and were not determined by assay-based typing. The samples were drawn from two sources: the first 160 participants of the ongoing ImmuneRACE study, and 1,000 to 1,500 subjects contributed by 6 global collaborators. Deeply sampled blood TCRbeta repertoires from subjects exposed to, actively infected with, or recovered from COVID-19 were included in the dataset. A freely available public database, intended as a resource for researchers studying the immune response to SARS-CoV-2, is where the repertoires were released. Sample metadata almost always included a de-identified subject ID, COVID-19 status, age in years and sex. The prospective study material was composed of cDNA or gDNA derived from T cells, B-cell-depleted T cells, or PBMCs.

Trimming removed 5 bases from V and 5 bases from J; the gene matches leave 12 bases unexplained. The germline V gene sets CDR1 to SGHNT and CDR2 to YENEEA. The CDR3 runs 16 residues from the cysteine to the phenylalanine. Only the CDR3 portion is preserved as DNA: 48 bases, with reading frame beginning at the first base. TCRbeta CDR3 regions were amplified from genomic DNA by means of the immunoSEQ Assay, a bias-controlled multiplex PCR. As for how the authors treated the data: The number of nucleated cells in each sample was estimated from the amplification of reference gene primers within the assay. Sequence reads were collapsed and filtered to measure the absolute abundance of every unique TCRbeta CDR3 rearrangement. For each sample, productive Simpson clonality was calculated by taking the square root of Simpson's diversity index across productive rearrangements. In TCRdb, the immuneACCESS table is reduced to in-frame sequences with V and J assigned. These tables do not hold every clone; where another copy was compared, an unresolved V gene accounts for under half, and the others remain unexplained. The DNA was the basis for D and trimming; V, J and clone size are from that table. Across this sample there are about 100,000 clones, with about 82% seen only once. Around an eighth of the sample goes to the ten largest clones.

There are a few counts of this clone. No cognate antigen has been identified for it. Nothing much larger sits one base from this clone, and base qualities are not available. Study-level results and caveats: Clinical and demographic metadata were provided uncurated, with the amount varying by source and participant.

Collaborating institutions collected whole blood in K2EDTA tubes following their own protocols. For TCRbeta analysis, collaborator samples were shipped as frozen whole blood, as isolated PBMCs, or as DNA extracted from either sample type. This sequence was found in a man over 45 with active or convalescent COVID-19. Recombination joined TRBV11-3 with TRBJ2-5; 9 bases in between match TRBD2. Sequences were obtained from peripheral blood. The DNA reads as follows: TGTGCCAGCAGCAAATCACTAGCGGGTGTATGGGAGACCCAGTACTTC. It translates as CASSKSLAGVWETQYF.